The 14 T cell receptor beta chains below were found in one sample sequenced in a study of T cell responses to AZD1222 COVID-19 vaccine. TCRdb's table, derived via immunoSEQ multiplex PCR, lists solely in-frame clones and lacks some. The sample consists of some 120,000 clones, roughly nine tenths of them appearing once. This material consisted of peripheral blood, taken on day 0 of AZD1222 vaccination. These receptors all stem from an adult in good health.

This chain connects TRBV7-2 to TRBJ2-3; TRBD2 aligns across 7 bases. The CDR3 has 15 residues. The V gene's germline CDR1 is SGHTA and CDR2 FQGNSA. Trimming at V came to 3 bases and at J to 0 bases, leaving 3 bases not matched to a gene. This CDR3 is CASSFGLGSTDTQYF. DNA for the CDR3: TGTGCCAGCAGCTTCGGACTAGGTAGCACAGATACGCAGTATTTT.

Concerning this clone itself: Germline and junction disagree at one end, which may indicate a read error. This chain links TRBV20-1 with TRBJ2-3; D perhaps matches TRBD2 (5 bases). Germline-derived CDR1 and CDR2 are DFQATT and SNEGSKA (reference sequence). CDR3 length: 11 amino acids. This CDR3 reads CRAIAPDTQYF. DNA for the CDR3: TGCAGGGCTATAGCGCCAGATACGCAGTATTTT.

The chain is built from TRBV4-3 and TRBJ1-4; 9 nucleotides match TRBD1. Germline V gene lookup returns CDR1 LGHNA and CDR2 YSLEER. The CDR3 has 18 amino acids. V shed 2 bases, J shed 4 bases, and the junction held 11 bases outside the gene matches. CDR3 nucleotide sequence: TGCGCCAGCAGCCAAACCCCGGGACAGGGAAGGGGTAATGAAAAACTGTTTTTT. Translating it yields CASSQTPGQGRGNEKLFF.

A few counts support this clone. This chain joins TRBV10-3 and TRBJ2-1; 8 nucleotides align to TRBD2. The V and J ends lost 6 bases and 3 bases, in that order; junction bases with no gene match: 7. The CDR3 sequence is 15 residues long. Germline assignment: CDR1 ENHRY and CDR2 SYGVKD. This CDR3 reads CAIRGSGALYNEQFF. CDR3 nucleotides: TGTGCCATCAGGGGTAGCGGGGCCCTCTACAATGAGCAGTTCTTC.

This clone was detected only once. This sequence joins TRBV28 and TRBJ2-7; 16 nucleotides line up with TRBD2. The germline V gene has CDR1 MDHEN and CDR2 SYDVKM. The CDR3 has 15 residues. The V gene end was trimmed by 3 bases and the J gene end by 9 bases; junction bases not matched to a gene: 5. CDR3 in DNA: TGTGCCAGCAGTTTCCAGGGACTAGCGGGAGGGGGGCAGTACTTC. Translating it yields CASSFQGLAGGGQYF.

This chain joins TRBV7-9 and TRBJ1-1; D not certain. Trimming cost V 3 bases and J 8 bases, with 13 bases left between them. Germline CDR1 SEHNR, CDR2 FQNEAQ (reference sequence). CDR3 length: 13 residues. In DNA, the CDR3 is TGTGCCAGCAGCTTCCGAACGGGCGTCGAAGCTTTCTTT. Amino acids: CASSFRTGVEAFF.

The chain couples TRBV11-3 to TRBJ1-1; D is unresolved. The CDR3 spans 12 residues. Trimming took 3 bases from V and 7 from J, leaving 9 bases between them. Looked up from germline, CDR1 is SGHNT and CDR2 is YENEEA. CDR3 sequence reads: CASSFSDGEAFF. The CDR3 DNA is TGTGCCAGCAGCTTTTCGGACGGTGAAGCTTTCTTT. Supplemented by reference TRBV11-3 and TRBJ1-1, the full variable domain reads EAGVVQSPRYKIIEKKQPVAFWCNPISGHNTLYWYLQNLGQGPELLIRYENEEAVDDSQLPKDRFSAERLKGVDSTLKIQPAELGDSAVYLCASSFSDGEAFFGQGTRLTVV.

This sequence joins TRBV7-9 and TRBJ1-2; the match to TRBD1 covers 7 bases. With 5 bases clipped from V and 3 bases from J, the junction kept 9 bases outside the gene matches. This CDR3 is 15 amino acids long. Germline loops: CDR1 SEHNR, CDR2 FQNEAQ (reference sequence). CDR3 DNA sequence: TGTGCCAGCAGCCACCGGGACAGTTTCCACTATGGCTACACCTTC. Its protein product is CASSHRDSFHYGYTF. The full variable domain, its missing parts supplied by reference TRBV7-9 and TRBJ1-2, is DTGVSQNPRHKITKRGQNVTFRCDPISEHNRLYWYRQTLGQGPEFLTYFQNEAQLEKSRLLSDRFSAERPKGSFSTLEIQRTEQGDSAMYLCASSHRDSFHYGYTFGSGTRLTVV.

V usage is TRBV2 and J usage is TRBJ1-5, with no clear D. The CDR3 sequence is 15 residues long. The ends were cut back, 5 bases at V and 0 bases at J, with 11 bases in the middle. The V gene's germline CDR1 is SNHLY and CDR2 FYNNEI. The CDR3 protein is CASSHRGGSNQPQHF. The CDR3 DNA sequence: TGTGCCAGCAGTCATCGGGGAGGTAGCAATCAGCCCCAGCATTTT.

In nucleotides, the CDR3 is TGTGCCAGCAGTCAGGACAGGGCGGACACTGAAGCTTTCTTT. It yields the protein CASSQDRADTEAFF. The V call is TRBV6-4, the J call TRBJ1-1; TRBD1 aligns across 8 bases. The germline V gene encodes CDR1 MRHNA and CDR2 SNTAGT. This CDR3 spans 14 amino acids. With 5 bases clipped from V and 3 bases from J, the junction kept 5 bases outside the gene matches.

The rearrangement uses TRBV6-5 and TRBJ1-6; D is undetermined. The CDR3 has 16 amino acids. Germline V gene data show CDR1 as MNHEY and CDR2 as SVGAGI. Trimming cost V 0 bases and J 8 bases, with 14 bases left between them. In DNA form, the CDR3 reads TGTGCCAGCAGTTACTCGAGGCCCGGGATGGATTCACCCCTCCACTTT. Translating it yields CASSYSRPGMDSPLHF.

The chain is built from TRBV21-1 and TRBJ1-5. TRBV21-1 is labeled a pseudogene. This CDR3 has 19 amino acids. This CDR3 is CASSPRPRQDLYSNQPQHF. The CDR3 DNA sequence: TGTGCCAGCAGCCCGAGGCCAAGGCAGGACTTGTATAGCAATCAGCCCCAGCATTTT.

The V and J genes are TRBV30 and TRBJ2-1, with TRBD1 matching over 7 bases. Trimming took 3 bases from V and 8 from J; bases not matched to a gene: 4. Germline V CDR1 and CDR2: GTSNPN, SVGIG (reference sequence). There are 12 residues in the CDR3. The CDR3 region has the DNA TGTGCCTGGAGGGACCAGGGGGATGAGCAGTTCTTC. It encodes CAWRDQGDEQFF.

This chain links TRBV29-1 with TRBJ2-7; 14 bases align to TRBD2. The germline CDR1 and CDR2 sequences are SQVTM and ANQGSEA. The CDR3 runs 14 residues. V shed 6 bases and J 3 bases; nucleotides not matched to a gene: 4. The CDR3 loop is CSVYGTSGSYEQYF. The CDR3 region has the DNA TGCAGCGTCTACGGGACTAGCGGGAGCTACGAGCAGTACTTC.